The 10 T cell receptor beta chains below were found in one sample sequenced in a study of CD8+CD57+ T cells in acquired aplastic anemia. Selection for sequencing was limited to patients who had shown CD8+CD57+ cell expansion by flow cytometry. TCR beta VDJ and CDR3 were profiled, and genomic DNA was the template. TCRdb re-called the reads through MiXCR, storing one row per CDR3 protein. The table has 180,000 or so distinct CDR3 sequences, roughly half seen once. The specimen sequenced was sorted CD4+, CD8+, or CD8+CD57+ T cells (not recorded which) from PBMCs. The origin of the receptors is a human donor with aplastic anemia.

The gene calls are TRBV2 and TRBJ2-5, with TRBD2 matching 10 bases. This CDR3 has 13 amino acids. Germline CDR1 and CDR2: SNHLY and FYNNEI. After removal of 7 bases from V and 5 bases from J, the junction contained 4 bases not matched to a gene. The CDR3 DNA reads as TGTGCCAGCAATAGCGGGGGGCGGGAGACCCAGTACTTC. Translated, it gives CASNSGGRETQYF.

This chain joins TRBV10-3 and TRBJ1-2; possibly TRBD1 for D (5 bases). V gave up 11 bases and J gave up 3 bases, with 16 bases separating them. Germline CDR1 and CDR2: ENHRY and SYGVKD. The CDR3 covers 13 residues. CDR3 in DNA: TGTGCCCCTCGACAGCCGGGGGACTATGGCTACACCTTC. This encodes CAPRQPGDYGYTF.

This rearrangement joins TRBV20-1 to TRBJ2-5, with D perhaps matching TRBD2 (5 bases). The V gene's germline CDR1 is DFQATT and CDR2 SNEGSKA (reference sequence). This CDR3 region has 10 residues. With 7 bases removed from V and 5 bases from J, the gap between germline ends came to 8 bases. The CDR3 sequence is CSGWRETQYF. CDR3 bases: TGCAGTGGATGGAGGGAGACCCAGTACTTC.

This clonotype was seen many times. The chain recombines TRBV6-1 with TRBJ2-5; no reliable D call. From germline, CDR1 is MNHNS and CDR2 SASEGT. The ends were cut back, 2 bases at V and 2 bases at J, with 6 bases in the middle. This CDR3 spans 13 amino acids. CDR3 bases: TGTGCCAGCAGTGAACACCAACAAGAGACCCAGTACTTC. It encodes CASSEHQQETQYF.

The sample holds many counts of this clonotype. This sequence joins TRBV19 and TRBJ1-2; D is undetermined. The V end was cut by 3 bases, the J end by 2 bases, with 10 bases between. Germline-derived CDR1 and CDR2 are LNHDA and SQIVND (reference sequence). There are 14 residues in the CDR3. The CDR3, as DNA: TGTGCCAGTAGTATGACGGGGAACAACTATGGCTACACCTTC. This encodes CASSMTGNNYGYTF.

On this clonotype: At one boundary the junction diverges from the germline segment, which might be a read error. The rearrangement links TRBV10-3 to TRBJ1-1, with 8 bases lining up with TRBD1. CDR3 length: 13 amino acids. Looked up from germline, CDR1 is ENHRY and CDR2 is SYGVKD. DNA for the CDR3: TGTGCCATCCGTCGACAGGGGAACACTGAAGCTTCCTTT. Its protein product is CAIRRQGNTEASF.

In regard to this clonotype: It may be a read error: a sequence one base away is much more abundant. The chain links TRBV9 to TRBJ2-4; weak D call: TRBD2 (7 bases). The CDR3 loop spans 19 amino acids. CDR1 and CDR2 from the germline V gene are SGDLS and YYNGEE. CDR3: CASSVRLQGGRGARNIQYF. For the CDR3, the DNA is TGTGCCAGCAGCGTACGGTTACAGGGAGGGAGGGGAGCCAGAAACATTCAGTACTTC.

J is TRBJ2-7 and V is TRBV15, with TRBD2 matching over 8 bases. The V and J ends lost 1 base and 3 bases, in that order; junction bases with no gene match: 5. The CDR3 contains 15 residues. From germline, CDR1 is LNHNV and CDR2 YYDKDF (reference sequence). DNA of the CDR3: TGTGCCACCAGCAGAGGGGTAGCGGGGAGCTACGAGCAGTACTTC. This codes for CATSRGVAGSYEQYF.

This clonotype was picked up many times. The chain employs TRBV20-1 and TRBJ1-6; 7 bases align to TRBD1. V shed 5 bases, J shed 14 bases, and the junction held 15 bases outside the gene matches. Germline CDR1 DFQATT, CDR2 SNEGSKA (reference sequence). The CDR3 loop spans 14 amino acids. The CDR3 region has the DNA TGCAGTGCTGTTGGACAGGCAACAAGTTGGGCCCTCCACTTT. Amino acids: CSAVGQATSWALHF.

V usage is TRBV2 and J usage is TRBJ2-6, with 9 nucleotides matching TRBD1. The V gene end was trimmed by 10 bases and the J gene end by 2 bases; junction bases not matched to a gene: 3. CDR1 and CDR2 (germline): SNHLY, FYNNEI. The CDR3 consists of 14 residues. CDR3 in DNA: TGTGCCACACAGGGGGCAGCTGGGGCCAACGTCCTGACTTTC. Translating it yields CATQGAAGANVLTF.